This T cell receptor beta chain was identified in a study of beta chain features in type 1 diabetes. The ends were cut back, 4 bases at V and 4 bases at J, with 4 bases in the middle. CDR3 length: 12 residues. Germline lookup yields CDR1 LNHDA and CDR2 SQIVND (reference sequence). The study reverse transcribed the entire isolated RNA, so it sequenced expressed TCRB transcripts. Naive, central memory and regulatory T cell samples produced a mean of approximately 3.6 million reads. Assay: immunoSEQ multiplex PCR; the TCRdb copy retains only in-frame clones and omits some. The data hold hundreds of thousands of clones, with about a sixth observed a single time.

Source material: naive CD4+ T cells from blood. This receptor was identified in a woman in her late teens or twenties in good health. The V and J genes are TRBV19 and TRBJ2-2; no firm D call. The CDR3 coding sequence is TGTGCCAGTAGTACGCGCACCGGGGAGCTGTTTTTT. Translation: CASSTRTGELFF.